The T cell receptor (beta chain) described here comes from a study of siplizumab effects on memory and regulatory T cells. Study conclusions and caveats: No functional test confirmed suppression by proliferating siplizumab-culture Tregs. Tracing alloreactive clones into unstimulated subsets worked for only a minor fraction of them.

CDR1 SEHNR and CDR2 FQNEAQ come from the germline V gene (reference sequence). This CDR3 is 16 amino acids long. V dropped 3 bases and J dropped 1; count of bases not matched to a gene: 6. This clone has just one count. Antigen specificity is unknown. TCRdb's table, derived via immunoSEQ multiplex PCR, lists solely in-frame clones and lacks some. The sample contains just over 60,000 clones, around 79% of which appear only once. The sequence was collected from a human donor in good health. The sample comprised memory CD4+ T cells sorted from blood. The chain recombines TRBV7-9 with TRBJ1-1; 9 positions match TRBD1. CDR3 sequence (DNA): TGTGCCAGCAGCTTGGAGCCGGACAGGGGGAACACTGAAGCTTTCTTT. It translates to CASSLEPDRGNTEAFF.